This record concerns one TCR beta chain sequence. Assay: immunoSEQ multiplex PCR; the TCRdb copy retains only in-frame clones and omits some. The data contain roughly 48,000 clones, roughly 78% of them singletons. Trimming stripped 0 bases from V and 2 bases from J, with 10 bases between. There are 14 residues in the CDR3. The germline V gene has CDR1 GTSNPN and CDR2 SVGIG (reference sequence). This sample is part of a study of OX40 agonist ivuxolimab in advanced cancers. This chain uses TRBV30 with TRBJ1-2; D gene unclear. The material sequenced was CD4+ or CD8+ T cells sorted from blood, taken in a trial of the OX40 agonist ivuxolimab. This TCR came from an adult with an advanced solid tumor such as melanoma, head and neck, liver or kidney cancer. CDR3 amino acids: CAWSVAFLNYGYTF. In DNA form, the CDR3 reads TGTGCCTGGAGTGTGGCATTTCTCAACTATGGCTACACCTTC.